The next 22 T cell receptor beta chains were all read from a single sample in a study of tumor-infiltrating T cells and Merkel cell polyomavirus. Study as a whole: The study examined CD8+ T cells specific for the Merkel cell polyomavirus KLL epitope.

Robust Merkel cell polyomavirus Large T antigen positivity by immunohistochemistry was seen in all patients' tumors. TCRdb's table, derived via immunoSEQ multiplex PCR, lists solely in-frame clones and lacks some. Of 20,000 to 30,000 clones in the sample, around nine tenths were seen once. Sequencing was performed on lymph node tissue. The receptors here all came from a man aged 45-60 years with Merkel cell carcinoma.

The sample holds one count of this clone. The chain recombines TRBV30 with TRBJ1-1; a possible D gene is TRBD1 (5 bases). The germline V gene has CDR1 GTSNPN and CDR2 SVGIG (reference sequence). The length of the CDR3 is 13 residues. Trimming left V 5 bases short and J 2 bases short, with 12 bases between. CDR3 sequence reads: CAWGQGGNTEAFF. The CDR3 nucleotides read TGTGCCTGGGGGCAGGGTGGTAACACTGAAGCTTTCTTT.

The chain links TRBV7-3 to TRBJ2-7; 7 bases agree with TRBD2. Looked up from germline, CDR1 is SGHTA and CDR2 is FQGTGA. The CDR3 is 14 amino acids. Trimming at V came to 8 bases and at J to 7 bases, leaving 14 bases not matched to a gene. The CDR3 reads CASAVGAGAWEQYF. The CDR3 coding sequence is TGTGCCAGCGCGGTAGGGGCGGGAGCATGGGAGCAGTACTTC.

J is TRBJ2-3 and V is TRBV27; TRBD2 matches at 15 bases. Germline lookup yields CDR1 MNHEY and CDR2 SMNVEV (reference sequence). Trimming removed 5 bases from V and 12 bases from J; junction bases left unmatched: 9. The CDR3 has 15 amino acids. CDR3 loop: CASSEGLAGGSPQYF. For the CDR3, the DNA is TGTGCCAGCAGTGAGGGACTAGCGGGAGGCTCACCCCAGTATTTT.

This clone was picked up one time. The CDR3 region is CASSKRGWREKLFF. CDR3 nucleotides: TGTGCCAGCAGCAAACGGGGTTGGCGGGAAAAACTGTTTTTT. The chain links TRBV21-1 to TRBJ1-4. TRBV21-1 is an annotated pseudogene. This CDR3 has 14 amino acids.

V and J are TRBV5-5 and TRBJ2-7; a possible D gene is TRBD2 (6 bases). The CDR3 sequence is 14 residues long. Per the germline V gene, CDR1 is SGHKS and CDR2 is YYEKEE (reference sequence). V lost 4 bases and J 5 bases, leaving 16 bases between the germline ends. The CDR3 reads CASSPEGPYHEQYF. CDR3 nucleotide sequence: TGTGCCAGCAGCCCGGAGGGTCCGTATCACGAGCAGTACTTC.

The CDR3 nucleotides are TGTGCCAGCCGTCCGCTTCCGGGATTCCAGACGAACACCGGGGAGCTGTTTTTT. Encoded protein: CASRPLPGFQTNTGELFF. V usage is TRBV27 and J usage is TRBJ2-2; D perhaps matches TRBD2 (5 bases). CDR1 is MNHEY and CDR2 is SMNVEV in the germline V gene (reference sequence). V was pared by 8 bases and J by 0 bases, with 22 bases between. This CDR3 is 18 amino acids long.

The CDR3 spells CASSPGTSGLPPDTQYF. CDR3 nucleotide sequence: TGTGCCAGCAGCCCCGGGACTAGCGGTCTCCCGCCAGATACGCAGTATTTT. This chain connects TRBV5-4 to TRBJ2-3, with 11 bases aligning to TRBD2. Germline V gives CDR1 SGHNT, CDR2 YYREEE (reference sequence). CDR3 length: 17 amino acids. Trimming removed 4 bases from V and 4 bases from J; junction bases left unmatched: 11.

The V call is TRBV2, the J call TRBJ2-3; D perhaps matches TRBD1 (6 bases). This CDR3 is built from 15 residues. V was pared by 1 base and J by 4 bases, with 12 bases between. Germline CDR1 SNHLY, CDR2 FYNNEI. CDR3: CASSEGGPMADTQYF. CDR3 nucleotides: TGTGCCAGCAGTGAAGGGGGGCCGATGGCAGATACGCAGTATTTT.

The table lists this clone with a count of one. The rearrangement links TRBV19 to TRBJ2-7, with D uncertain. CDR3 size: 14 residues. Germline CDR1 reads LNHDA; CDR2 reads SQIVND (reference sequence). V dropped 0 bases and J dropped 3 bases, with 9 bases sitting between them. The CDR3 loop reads CASSIEPRFYEQYF. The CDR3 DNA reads TGTGCCAGTAGTATAGAACCGCGTTTCTACGAGCAGTACTTC.

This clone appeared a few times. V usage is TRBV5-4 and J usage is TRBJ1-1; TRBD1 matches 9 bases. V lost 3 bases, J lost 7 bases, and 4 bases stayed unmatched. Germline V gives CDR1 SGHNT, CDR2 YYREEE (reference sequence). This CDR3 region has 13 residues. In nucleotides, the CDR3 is TGTGCCAGCAGCTGGGACAGGGTCGGTGAAGCTTTCTTT. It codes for CASSWDRVGEAFF.

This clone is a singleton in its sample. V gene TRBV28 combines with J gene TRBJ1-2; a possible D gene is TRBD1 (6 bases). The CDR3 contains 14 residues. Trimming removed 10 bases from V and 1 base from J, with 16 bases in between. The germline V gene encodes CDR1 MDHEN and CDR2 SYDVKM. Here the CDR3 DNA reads TGTGCCATCCACCGAAACAGGGTTAACTATGGCTACACCTTC. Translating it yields CAIHRNRVNYGYTF.

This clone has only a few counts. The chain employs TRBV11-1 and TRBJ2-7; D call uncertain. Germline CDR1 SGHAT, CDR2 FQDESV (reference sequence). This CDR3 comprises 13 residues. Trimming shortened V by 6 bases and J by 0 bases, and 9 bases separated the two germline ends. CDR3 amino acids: CASSPKSSYEQYF. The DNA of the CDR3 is TGTGCCAGCAGTCCAAAGAGCTCCTACGAGCAGTACTTC.

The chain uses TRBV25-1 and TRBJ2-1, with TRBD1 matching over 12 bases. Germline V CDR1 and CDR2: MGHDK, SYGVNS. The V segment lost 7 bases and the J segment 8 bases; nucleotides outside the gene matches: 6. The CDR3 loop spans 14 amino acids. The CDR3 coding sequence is TGTGCCAGCAACGGGGGGACAGGGGGCGATGAGCAGTTCTTC. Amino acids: CASNGGTGGDEQFF.

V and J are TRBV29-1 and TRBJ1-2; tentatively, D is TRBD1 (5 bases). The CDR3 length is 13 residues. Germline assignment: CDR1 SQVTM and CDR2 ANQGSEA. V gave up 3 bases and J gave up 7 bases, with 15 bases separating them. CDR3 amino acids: CSVEEGRVSGYTF. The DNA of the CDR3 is TGCAGCGTTGAGGAGGGGAGGGTCTCTGGCTACACCTTC. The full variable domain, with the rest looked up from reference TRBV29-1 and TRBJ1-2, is SAVISQKPSRDICQRGTSLTIQCQVDSQVTMMFWYRQQPGQSLTLIATANQGSEATYESGFVIDKFPISRPNLTFSTLTVSNMSPEDSSIYLCSVEEGRVSGYTFGSGTRLTVV.

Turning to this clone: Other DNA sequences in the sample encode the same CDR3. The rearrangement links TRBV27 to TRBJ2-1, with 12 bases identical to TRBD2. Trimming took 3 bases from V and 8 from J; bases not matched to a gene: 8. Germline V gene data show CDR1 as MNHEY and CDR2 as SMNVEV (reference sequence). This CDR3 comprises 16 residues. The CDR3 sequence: CASSFILAGGPYEQFF. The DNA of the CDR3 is TGTGCCAGCAGTTTCATCCTAGCGGGAGGGCCCTATGAGCAGTTCTTC.

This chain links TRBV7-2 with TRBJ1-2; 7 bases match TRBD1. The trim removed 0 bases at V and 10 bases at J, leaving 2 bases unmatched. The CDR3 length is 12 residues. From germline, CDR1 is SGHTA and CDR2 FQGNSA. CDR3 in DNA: TGTGCCAGCAGCTTAGCGGGACAGAACTACACCTTC. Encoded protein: CASSLAGQNYTF.

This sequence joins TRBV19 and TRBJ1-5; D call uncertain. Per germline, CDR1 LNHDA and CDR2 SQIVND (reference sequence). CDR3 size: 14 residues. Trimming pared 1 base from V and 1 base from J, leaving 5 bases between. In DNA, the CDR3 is TGTGCCAGTAGTATAGGCCAGAGCAATCAGCCCCAGCATTTT. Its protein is CASSIGQSNQPQHF.

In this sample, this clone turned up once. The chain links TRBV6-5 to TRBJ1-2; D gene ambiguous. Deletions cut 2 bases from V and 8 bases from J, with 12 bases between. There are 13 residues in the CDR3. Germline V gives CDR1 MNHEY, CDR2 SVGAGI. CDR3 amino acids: CASSYSGVGGYTF. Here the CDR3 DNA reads TGTGCCAGCAGTTACAGCGGGGTAGGCGGCTACACCTTC.

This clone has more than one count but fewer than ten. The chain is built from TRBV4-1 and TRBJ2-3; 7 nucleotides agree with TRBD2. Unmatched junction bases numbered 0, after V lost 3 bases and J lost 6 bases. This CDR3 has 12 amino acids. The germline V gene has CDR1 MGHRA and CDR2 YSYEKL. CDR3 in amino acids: CASSQGGDTQYF. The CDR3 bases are TGCGCCAGCAGCCAGGGGGGGGATACGCAGTATTTT.

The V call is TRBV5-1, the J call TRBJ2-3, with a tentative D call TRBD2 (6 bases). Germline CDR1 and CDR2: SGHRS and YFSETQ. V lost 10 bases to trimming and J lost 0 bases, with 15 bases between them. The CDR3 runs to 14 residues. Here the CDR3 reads CAPEEGKSTDTQYF. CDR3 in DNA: TGCGCCCCGGAGGAGGGAAAGAGCACAGATACGCAGTATTTT.

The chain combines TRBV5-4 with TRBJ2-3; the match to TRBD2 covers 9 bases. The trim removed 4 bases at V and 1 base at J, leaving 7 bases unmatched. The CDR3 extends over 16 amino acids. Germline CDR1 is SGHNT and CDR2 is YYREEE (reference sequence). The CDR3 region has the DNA TGTGCCAGCAGCAGCGGGGGGAGGATTGGCACAGATACGCAGTATTTT. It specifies CASSSGGRIGTDTQYF.

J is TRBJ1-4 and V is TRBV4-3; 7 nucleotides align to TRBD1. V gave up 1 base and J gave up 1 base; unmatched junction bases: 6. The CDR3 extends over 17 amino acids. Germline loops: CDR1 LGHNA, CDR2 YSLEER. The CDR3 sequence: CASSQGTRGQTNEKLFF. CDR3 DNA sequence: TGCGCCAGCAGCCAAGGAACAAGGGGGCAAACTAATGAAAAACTGTTTTTT.